Given below is one T cell receptor (beta chain) in context. Its specificity is unknown. Between the trimmed V and J ends, which lost 0 bases and 3 bases, there was a span of 5 bases. Germline loops: CDR1 SEHNR, CDR2 FQNEAQ (reference sequence). The CDR3 length is 14 residues. This sample is drawn from a study of T cell responses to AZD1222 COVID-19 vaccine. As for the study in general: Timing groups of about 4 and about 12 weeks for second doses were pooled.

Sequencing was performed with immunoSEQ multiplex PCR; in TCRdb, only in-frame clones are kept and a portion is missing. Among 95,000 to 150,000 clones listed, around 92% were seen once. Study-level findings and limits: The sample set comprised mostly white British donors with more females, and clonal diversity was possibly underestimated. Sampling captured repertoires only after the peak T cell response.

The material was peripheral blood, obtained on day 0 of AZD1222 vaccination. This chain uses TRBV7-9 with TRBJ2-2; D gene unclear. This sequence originates from an adult in good health. The chain's CDR3 is CASSLAVDTGELFF. The CDR3 region has the DNA TGTGCCAGCAGCTTAGCTGTGGACACCGGGGAGCTGTTTTTT. Combining the CDR3 with reference TRBV7-9 and TRBJ2-2 gives the whole variable domain DTGVSQNPRHKITKRGQNVTFRCDPISEHNRLYWYRQTLGQGPEFLTYFQNEAQLEKSRLLSDRFSAERPKGSFSTLEIQRTEQGDSAMYLCASSLAVDTGELFFGEGSRLTVL.